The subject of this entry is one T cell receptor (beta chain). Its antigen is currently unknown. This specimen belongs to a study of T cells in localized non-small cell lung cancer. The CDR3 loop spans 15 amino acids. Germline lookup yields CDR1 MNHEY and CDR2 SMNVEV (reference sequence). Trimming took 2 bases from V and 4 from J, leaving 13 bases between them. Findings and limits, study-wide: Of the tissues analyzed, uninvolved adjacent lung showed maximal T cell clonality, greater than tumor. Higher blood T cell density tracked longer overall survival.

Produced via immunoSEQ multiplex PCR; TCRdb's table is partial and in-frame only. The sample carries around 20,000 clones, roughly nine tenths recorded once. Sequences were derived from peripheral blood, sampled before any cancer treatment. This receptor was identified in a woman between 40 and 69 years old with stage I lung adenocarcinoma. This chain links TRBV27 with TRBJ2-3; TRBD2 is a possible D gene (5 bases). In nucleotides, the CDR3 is TGTGCCAGCAGTTTAAGTCCGGGAAGAGCAGATACGCAGTATTTT. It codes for CASSLSPGRADTQYF.